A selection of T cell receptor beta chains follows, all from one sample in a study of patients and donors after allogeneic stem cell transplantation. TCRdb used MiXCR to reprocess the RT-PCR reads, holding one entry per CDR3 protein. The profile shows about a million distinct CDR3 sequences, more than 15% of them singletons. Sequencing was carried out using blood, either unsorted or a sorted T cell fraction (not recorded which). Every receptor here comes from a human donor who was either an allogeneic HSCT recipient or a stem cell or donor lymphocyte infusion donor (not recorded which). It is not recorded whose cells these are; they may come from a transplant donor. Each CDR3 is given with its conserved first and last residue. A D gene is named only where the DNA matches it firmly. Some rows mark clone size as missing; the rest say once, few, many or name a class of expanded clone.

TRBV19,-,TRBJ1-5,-,TGTGCCAGTAGTCCGACAGTATACCAGCCCCAGCATTTT,CASSPTVYQPQHF
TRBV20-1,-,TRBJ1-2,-,TGCAGTGCTGTGGACCCCGTCGCTGGCTACACCTTC,CSAVDPVAGYTF
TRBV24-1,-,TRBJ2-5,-,TGTGCCACCAGTGTGCTGGGAGAGACCCAGTACTTC,CATSVLGETQYF
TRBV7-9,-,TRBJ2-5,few,TGTGCCAGCAGCTTACGGAGGACTACCAACCAAGAGACCCAGTACTTC,CASSLRRTTNQETQYF
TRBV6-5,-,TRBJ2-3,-,TGTGCCAGCAGTTATACAGGGAAAGATACGCAGTATTTT,CASSYTGKDTQYF
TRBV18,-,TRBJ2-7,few,TGTGCCAGCTCATCCTTGGATACAACCTACGAGCAGTACTTC,CASSSLDTTYEQYF
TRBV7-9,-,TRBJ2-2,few,TGTGCCAGCAGATACCCCCACACCGGGGAGCTGTTTTTT,CASRYPHTGELFF
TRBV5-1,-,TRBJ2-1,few,TGCGCCAGCAGCTTGGGTTTTGGGTCTTACTACAATGAGCAGTTCTTC,CASSLGFGSYYNEQFF
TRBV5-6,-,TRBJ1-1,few,TGTGCCAGCAGCTTCCCGAACGAAGCATCCAATTCGGCTGAGAACACTGAAGCTTTCTTT,CASSFPNEASNSAENTEAFF
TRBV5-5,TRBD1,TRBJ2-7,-,TGTGCCAGCAGCTCCTGGCCAGGGGGTGGCTACGAGCAGTACTTC,CASSSWPGGGYEQYF
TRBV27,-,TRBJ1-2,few,TGTGCCAGCAGTTTCTCCCCCCCGAACTTCTATGGCTACACCTTC,CASSFSPPNFYGYTF
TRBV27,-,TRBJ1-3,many,TGTGCCAGCAGTTTATCGGATGGAAACACCATATATTTT,CASSLSDGNTIYF
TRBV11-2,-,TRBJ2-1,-,TGTGCCAGCAGCTTAGGAGGTGGGGCGGGCTACTACAATGAGCAGTTCTTC,CASSLGGGAGYYNEQFF
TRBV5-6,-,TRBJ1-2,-,TGTGCCAGCAGCTTGATAGGGGCCCCCGTCGACTATGGCTACACCTTC,CASSLIGAPVDYGYTF
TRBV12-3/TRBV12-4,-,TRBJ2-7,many,TGTGCCAGCAGGGGCTCAAACTACGAGCAGTACTTC,CASRGSNYEQYF
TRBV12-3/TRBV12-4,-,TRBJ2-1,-,TGTGCCAGCAGTTTAGCTAGCGGAGCGCAGTTCTTC,CASSLASGAQFF
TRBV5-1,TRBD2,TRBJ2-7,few,TGCGCCAGCAGCACACTAGCGGGGGGGCCGTACGAGCAGTACTTC,CASSTLAGGPYEQYF
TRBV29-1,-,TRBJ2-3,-,TGCAGCGTAGGGGTCACAGATACGCAGTATTTT,CSVGVTDTQYF
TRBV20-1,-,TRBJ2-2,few,TGCAGTGCTAGGGGCAGAACGAACACCGGGGAGCTGTTTTTT,CSARGRTNTGELFF
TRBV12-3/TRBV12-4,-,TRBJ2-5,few,TGTGCCAGCAGCCGGACTCCGGCGGAGACCCAGTACTTC,CASSRTPAETQYF
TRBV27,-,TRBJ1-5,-,TGTGCCAGCAGTTTAAAATCCGTTGCCACTAGAAGAAATCAGCCCCAGCATTTT,CASSLKSVATRRNQPQHF
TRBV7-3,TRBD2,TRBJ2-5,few,TGTGCCAGCAGCCAGGGACTAGCGGGGCAAGAGACCCAGTACTTC,CASSQGLAGQETQYF
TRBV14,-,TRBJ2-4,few,TGTGCCAGCAGCCAGGGCAGCCTCAAAAACATTCAGTACTTC,CASSQGSLKNIQYF
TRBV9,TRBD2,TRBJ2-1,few,TGTGCCAGCAGCGGAAAGCGGGGGCCCTACAATGAGCAGTTCTTC,CASSGKRGPYNEQFF